Listed below are T cell receptor beta chains from one sample, sequenced in a study of blood T cell repertoires in COVID-19. Method: immunoSEQ multiplex PCR; TCRdb's copy keeps in-frame clones and lacks some. The sample lists about 160,000 clones; 70% to 80% were seen once. The sequencing input was peripheral blood. These receptors were collected from a woman aged 55 to 70 with COVID-19, enrolled during active disease. The CDR3 runs from the conserved cysteine through the conserved F or W. The D gene is left open where the match is weak. Part of the rows lack a size; the others show once, few, many or a class for expanded clones.

CDR3 | DNA | J | size | V | D
CASLAAPDNEQFF | TGCGCCAGTCTAGCGGCCCCCGACAATGAGCAGTTCTTC | TRBJ2-1 | NA | TRBV5-1 | TRBD2
CATSRDSGITGELFF | TGTGCCACCAGCAGAGATAGCGGTATCACCGGGGAGCTGTTTTTT | TRBJ2-2 | NA | TRBV15 | NA
CASSPQGPTNEKLFF | TGTGCCAGCAGTCCACAGGGACCAACTAATGAAAAACTGTTTTTT | TRBJ1-4 | NA | TRBV28 | NA
CASSLQYPYEQYF | TGTGCCAGCAGCTTGCAGTACCCCTACGAGCAGTACTTC | TRBJ2-7 | NA | TRBV5-8 | NA
CASSDGTGGSNQPQHF | TGTGCCAGCAGTGACGGGACAGGGGGTAGCAATCAGCCCCAGCATTTT | TRBJ1-5 | few | TRBV2 | TRBD1
CASSQSGATEAFF | TGCGCCAGCAGTCAATCGGGGGCGACTGAAGCTTTCTTT | TRBJ1-1 | NA | TRBV23-1 | NA
CASSRDRVTDTQYF | TGTGCCTCATCCCGGGACAGGGTTACAGATACGCAGTATTTT | TRBJ2-3 | few | TRBV5-4 | TRBD1
CASSLGLASPTLF | TGTGCCAGCAGTTTGGGACTAGCGTCCCCTACCCTCTTC | TRBJ2-1 | NA | TRBV6-5 | TRBD2
CASSETGTNQPQHF | TGTGCCAGCAGTGAAACAGGGACAAATCAGCCCCAGCATTTT | TRBJ1-5 | NA | TRBV2 | NA
CASGGRGAQNTEAFF | TGTGCCAGCGGTGGTCGGGGGGCGCAAAACACTGAAGCTTTCTTT | TRBJ1-1 | NA | TRBV2 | NA
CASSFQGLIYNSPLHF | TGTGCCAGCAGTTTCCAGGGCCTGATCTATAATTCACCCCTCCACTTT | TRBJ1-6 | once | TRBV27 | NA
CASRATGDQPQHF | TGTGCCAGCAGAGCGACAGGAGATCAGCCCCAGCATTTT | TRBJ1-5 | NA | TRBV6-5 | NA
CASGTSGGAIGELFF | TGTGCCAGCGGCACTAGCGGGGGGGCCATCGGGGAGCTGTTTTTT | TRBJ2-2 | few | TRBV11-2 | TRBD2
CASSWGGGEKLFF | TGTGCCAGCAGTTGGGGAGGGGGAGAAAAACTGTTTTTT | TRBJ1-4 | NA | TRBV28 | NA
CASKRGEEGANRYEQYF | TGTGCCAGTAAAAGGGGCGAGGAGGGGGCCAATCGCTACGAGCAGTACTTC | TRBJ2-7 | NA | TRBV19 | NA
CASSPALRLGVAQYF | TGTGCCAGCAGCCCGGCGCTGAGACTAGGCGTAGCCCAGTACTTC | TRBJ2-5 | few | TRBV7-9 | NA
CASSTPSRSPLHF | TGTGCCAGCAGCACACCGTCCCGCTCACCCCTCCACTTT | TRBJ1-6 | NA | TRBV28 | NA
CASSPTGDSSYEQYF | TGTGCCAGCAGCCCCACAGGGGACAGCTCCTACGAGCAGTACTTC | TRBJ2-7 | NA | TRBV9 | TRBD1
CASSPPTSYEQYF | TGTGCCAGCAGCCCACCGACTTCGTACGAGCAGTACTTC | TRBJ2-7 | NA | TRBV7-9 | NA
CASSQLDRQNTEAFF | TGTGCCAGCAGCCAACTAGACAGACAGAACACTGAAGCTTTCTTT | TRBJ1-1 | NA | TRBV3-1/TRBV3-2 | NA
CASSFTGRASTGELFF | TGTGCCAGCAGCTTTACTGGCAGGGCGTCCACCGGGGAGCTGTTTTTT | TRBJ2-2 | NA | TRBV11-2 | NA
CASSLGATSGYEQYF | TGTGCCAGCAGCTTAGGGGCGACTAGCGGATACGAGCAGTACTTC | TRBJ2-7 | NA | TRBV7-2 | TRBD2
CASSIAGTASNQPQHF | TGTGCCAGTAGTATAGCTGGGACAGCTAGCAATCAGCCCCAGCATTTT | TRBJ1-5 | NA | TRBV19 | TRBD1
CASSQDGLAKNIQYF | TGCGCCAGCAGCCAAGATGGGCTAGCCAAAAACATTCAGTACTTC | TRBJ2-4 | NA | TRBV4-3 | NA
CASSYSGRVHEQYF | TGTGCCAGCAGCTACAGCGGGAGGGTGCACGAGCAGTACTTC | TRBJ2-7 | NA | TRBV7-9 | TRBD2
CASSPLGSPGELFF | TGTGCCAGCAGCCCCCTAGGTTCCCCCGGGGAGCTGTTTTTT | TRBJ2-2 | NA | TRBV6-6 | NA
CSVEDLIPGGYGYTF | TGCAGCGTTGAAGATCTGATACCCGGCGGCTATGGCTACACCTTC | TRBJ1-2 | NA | TRBV29-1 | NA
CASPLREGGPYNEQFF | TGTGCCAGCCCTCTACGGGAGGGAGGGCCCTACAATGAGCAGTTCTTC | TRBJ2-1 | NA | TRBV19 | TRBD2
CASSFDLVRWGGKDTQYF | TGTGCCAGCAGCTTCGATCTTGTTAGGTGGGGGGGAAAAGATACGCAGTATTTT | TRBJ2-3 | NA | TRBV11-2 | TRBD2
CASSQDPGAPLHF | TGTGCCAGCAGCCAAGACCCGGGAGCTCCCCTCCACTTT | TRBJ1-6 | few | TRBV3-1/TRBV3-2 | NA
CASSPAGGLRDYGYTF | TGTGCCAGCAGCCCGGCGGGGGGGCTAAGAGACTATGGCTACACCTTC | TRBJ1-2 | NA | TRBV5-4 | NA
CASRYRTSGEQYF | TGTGCCAGCAGATACAGGACTAGCGGCGAGCAGTACTTC | TRBJ2-7 | NA | TRBV5-4 | TRBD2
CASNEQSNQPQHF | TGTGCCAGCAACGAACAGAGTAATCAGCCCCAGCATTTT | TRBJ1-5 | NA | TRBV28 | NA
CASSPPGTGEETQYF | TGTGCCAGCTCACCACCGGGGACAGGGGAGGAGACCCAGTACTTC | TRBJ2-5 | NA | TRBV18 | TRBD1
CASMGTANTGELFF | TGTGCCAGTATGGGGACAGCGAACACCGGGGAGCTGTTTTTT | TRBJ2-2 | many | TRBV19 | TRBD1
CASSEWAGGSYNEQFF | TGTGCCAGCAGTGAGTGGGCGGGGGGCTCCTACAATGAGCAGTTCTTC | TRBJ2-1 | NA | TRBV6-1 | TRBD2
CASSQSISATNEKLFF | TGTGCCAGCAGCCAATCTATCTCTGCAACTAATGAAAAACTGTTTTTT | TRBJ1-4 | NA | TRBV5-4 | NA
CASSPLGGGTEAFF | TGTGCCAGCAGCCCCCTGGGAGGGGGAACTGAAGCTTTCTTT | TRBJ1-1 | NA | TRBV7-3 | NA
CASSLLRAYEQYF | TGTGCCAGCAGTTTACTCAGGGCCTACGAGCAGTACTTC | TRBJ2-7 | many | TRBV12-3/TRBV12-4 | NA
CASSLTGPEKLFF | TGTGCCAGCAGTTTAACAGGGCCTGAAAAACTGTTTTTT | TRBJ1-4 | NA | TRBV28 | NA
CASKRESNQPQHF | TGTGCCAGTAAGAGGGAGAGCAATCAGCCCCAGCATTTT | TRBJ1-5 | NA | TRBV19 | NA
CASSLGVARTSAARGVYF | TGTGCCAGCAGCTTAGGGGTTGCCAGGACTAGCGCGGCACGGGGGGTGTATTTT | TRBJ2-3 | NA | TRBV5-4 | TRBD2
CASSYPTSGRAGQNIQYF | TGTGCCAGCAGTTATCCGACTAGCGGGAGGGCCGGGCAAAACATTCAGTACTTC | TRBJ2-4 | NA | TRBV6-2/TRBV6-3 | TRBD2
CASSQPLGGNEQFF | TGTGCCAGCAGTCAACCGCTCGGGGGGAATGAGCAGTTCTTC | TRBJ2-1 | NA | TRBV5-5 | TRBD2
CASSSQGLAGYEQYF | TGTGCCAGTAGTTCGCAGGGACTAGCGGGGTACGAGCAGTACTTC | TRBJ2-7 | NA | TRBV19 | TRBD2
CASSQDPQGALQDTQYF | TGCGCCAGCAGCCAAGATCCCCAGGGGGCGCTTCAAGATACGCAGTATTTT | TRBJ2-3 | NA | TRBV4-1 | TRBD1
CASASGRARETQYF | TGTGCCAGTGCCAGCGGGAGGGCCAGAGAGACCCAGTACTTC | TRBJ2-5 | NA | TRBV19 | TRBD2
CASSPGRGTSYEQYF | TGCGCCAGCAGCCCTGGACGCGGGACCTCCTACGAGCAGTACTTC | TRBJ2-7 | NA | TRBV4-1 | NA
CASVSTGGNTIYF | TGTGCCAGTGTTTCGACGGGTGGAAACACCATATATTTT | TRBJ1-3 | once | TRBV19 | NA
CASSLVGATNEKLFF | TGTGCCAGCAGCTTGGTCGGAGCAACTAATGAAAAACTGTTTTTT | TRBJ1-4 | NA | TRBV5-5 | NA
CASSPGWTQYF | TGTGCCAGCAGCCCAGGTTGGACCCAGTACTTC | TRBJ2-5 | NA | TRBV7-9 | NA
CSASRPSGRPDQETQYF | TGCAGTGCTAGTAGGCCTAGCGGGAGGCCAGATCAAGAGACCCAGTACTTC | TRBJ2-5 | NA | TRBV20-1 | TRBD2
CATRSDGQGGTEAFF | TGTGCCACCAGAAGCGACGGACAGGGGGGAACTGAAGCTTTCTTT | TRBJ1-1 | once | TRBV24-1 | TRBD1
CAWSVGRTAGNTIYF | TGTGCCTGGAGTGTAGGGCGGACAGCTGGAAACACCATATATTTT | TRBJ1-3 | few | TRBV30 | NA
CASSLSSGSYNEQFF | TGTGCCAGCAGCTTGTCTAGCGGGAGCTACAATGAGCAGTTCTTC | TRBJ2-1 | few | TRBV7-2 | TRBD2